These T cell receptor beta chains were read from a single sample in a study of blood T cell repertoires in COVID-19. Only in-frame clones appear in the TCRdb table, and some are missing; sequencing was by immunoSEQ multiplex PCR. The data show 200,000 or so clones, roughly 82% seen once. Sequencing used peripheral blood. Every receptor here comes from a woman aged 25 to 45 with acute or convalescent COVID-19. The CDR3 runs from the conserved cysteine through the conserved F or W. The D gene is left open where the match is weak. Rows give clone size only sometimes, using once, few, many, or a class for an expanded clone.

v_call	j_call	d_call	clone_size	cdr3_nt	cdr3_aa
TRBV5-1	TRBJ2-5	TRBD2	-	TGCGCCAGCAGCTTGTCGGGGGGAAGGGTTGAGACCCAGTACTTC	CASSLSGGRVETQYF
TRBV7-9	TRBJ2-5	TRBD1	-	TGTGCCAGCAGCCCATCAGGGGGCGATGAGACCCAGTACTTC	CASSPSGGDETQYF
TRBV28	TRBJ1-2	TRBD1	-	TGTGCCAGCAGCTTTAGACAGGGGAAATATGGCTACACCTTC	CASSFRQGKYGYTF
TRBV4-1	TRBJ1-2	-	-	TGCGCCAGCAGCCAATACAGCGGCTACACCTTC	CASSQYSGYTF
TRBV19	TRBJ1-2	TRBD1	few	TGTGCCAGTAGTGCCTCGACAGGGACTAACTATGGCTACACCTTC	CASSASTGTNYGYTF
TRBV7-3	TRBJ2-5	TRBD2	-	TGTGCCAGCAGCCCGGTACTAGCGGGGGGGCCGGCGACCCAGTACTTC	CASSPVLAGGPATQYF
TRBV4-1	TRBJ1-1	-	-	TGCGCCAGCAGCGGGAGGGGCCGGGACACTGAAGCTTTCTTT	CASSGRGRDTEAFF
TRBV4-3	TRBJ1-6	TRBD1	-	TGCGCCAGCAGCCAGGAACAGGGGCGGCATTCACCCCTCCACTTT	CASSQEQGRHSPLHF
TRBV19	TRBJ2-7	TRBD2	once	TGTGCCAGTAGTGCGTCACTAGCGGGAGGGAACTCCTACGAGCAGTACTTC	CASSASLAGGNSYEQYF
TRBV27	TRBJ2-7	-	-	TGTGCCAGCAGATCACGGACAGTCTACGAGCAGTACTTC	CASRSRTVYEQYF
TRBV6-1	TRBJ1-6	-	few	TGTGCCAGCAGTGAGGGGGGAGGGACACCCCTCCACTTT	CASSEGGGTPLHF
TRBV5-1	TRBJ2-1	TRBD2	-	TGCGCCAGCAGCTTGTCTAGCGGATTGGGCAGGGAGCAGTTCTTC	CASSLSSGLGREQFF
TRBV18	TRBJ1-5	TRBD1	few	TGTGCCAGCTCACCGACGGGACAGGGTGGATTACAGCCCCAGCATTTT	CASSPTGQGGLQPQHF
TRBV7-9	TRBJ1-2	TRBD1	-	TGTGCCAGCAGGACAGGGCTTGGCGGCTACACCTTC	CASRTGLGGYTF
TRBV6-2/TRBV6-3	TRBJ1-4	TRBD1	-	TGTGCCAGCAGCTCGGCACAGGGGAATGAAAAACTGTTTTTT	CASSSAQGNEKLFF
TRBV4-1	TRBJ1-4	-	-	TGCGCCAGCAGCCAGCGCCCCGGGACTAATGAAAAACTGTTTTTT	CASSQRPGTNEKLFF
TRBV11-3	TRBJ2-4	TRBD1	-	TGTGCCAGCAGCTTGGGCAGGGGGAGCTCCAAAAACATTCAGTACTTC	CASSLGRGSSKNIQYF
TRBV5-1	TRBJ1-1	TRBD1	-	TGCGCCAGCAGCTTCGTCGAAAGGGGGCGAGTCTCTGAAGCTTTCTTT	CASSFVERGRVSEAFF
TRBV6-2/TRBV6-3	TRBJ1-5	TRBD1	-	TGTGCCAGCAGCCGTAGGGGACAGGGATTGGGCAATCAGCCCCAGCATTTT	CASSRRGQGLGNQPQHF
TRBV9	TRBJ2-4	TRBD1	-	TGTGCCAGCAGCGTAGGAGGACAGGGGCACATTCAGTACTTC	CASSVGGQGHIQYF